One sample yielded the 14 T cell receptor beta chains listed below, sequenced in a study of identical twins. MiXCR, run by TCRdb on the 5' RACE reads, gives a single entry per CDR3 protein. The sample carries some 590,000 distinct CDR3 sequences, more than 9% recorded once. A further study also used this sample, focusing on yellow fever vaccine responses in identical twins.

Sequenced: PBMCs. Receptors originate from a woman under 30 in good health.

This clonotype appeared a few times. The chain uses TRBV4-2 and TRBJ2-7; D gene ambiguous. V was trimmed by 1 base and J by 7 bases, leaving 11 bases between them. Per the germline V gene, CDR1 is LGHNA and CDR2 is YNFKEQ. The CDR3 has 13 amino acids. CDR3 sequence reads: CASSQVGEREQYF. CDR3 DNA: TGTGCCAGCAGCCAAGTCGGAGAGAGGGAGCAGTACTTC.

This clonotype was found a few times. The CDR3 coding sequence is TGTGCCACCAGCAGAGAAGAAATCAATGAGCAGTTCTTC. The encoded protein is CATSREEINEQFF. V and J are TRBV15 and TRBJ2-1; the D is unclear. Between the trimmed V and J ends, which lost 0 bases and 6 bases, there was a span of 6 bases. The CDR3 length is 13 residues. Looked up from germline, CDR1 is LNHNV and CDR2 is YYDKDF (reference sequence).

The CDR3 coding sequence is TGTGCCAGTGACGGGACAAACCAAAATGAGCAGTTCTTC. This translates into CASDGTNQNEQFF. The chain couples TRBV2 to TRBJ2-1; D may be TRBD1 (6 bases). CDR3 size: 13 residues. V was trimmed by 9 bases and J by 7 bases, leaving 16 bases between them. Germline V gene data show CDR1 as SNHLY and CDR2 as FYNNEI.

The genes are TRBV2 and TRBJ2-1, with 8 positions matching TRBD2. The CDR3 is 14 amino acids. Unmatched junction bases numbered 6, after V lost 3 bases and J lost 8 bases. CDR1 is SNHLY, CDR2 FYNNEI, per germline. For the CDR3, the DNA is TGTGCCAGCAGTGACTGGCGGGGGGCCGATGAGCAGTTCTTC. As protein: CASSDWRGADEQFF.

This clonotype was seen a few times. The rearrangement uses TRBV27 and TRBJ2-4; 7 bases fit TRBD1. Germline values: CDR1 MNHEY, CDR2 SMNVEV (reference sequence). Germline trimming cut 5 bases from V and 6 bases from J; bases unmatched to any gene: 7. The CDR3 contains 14 residues. The CDR3 coding sequence is TGTGCCAGCAGTACCACAGGGGTTGGAAACATTCAGTACTTC. It is translated as CASSTTGVGNIQYF.

This clonotype was seen only a few times. The gene calls are TRBV5-1 and TRBJ2-2, with D possibly being TRBD1 or TRBD2 (5 bases each). CDR1 is SGHRS and CDR2 is YFSETQ in the germline V gene. The V gene lost 4 bases and the J gene lost 4 bases, with 14 bases spanning the gap. The length of the CDR3 is 15 residues. CDR3 sequence (DNA): TGCGCCAGCAGCGGGACCCCGCTGAGCACCGGGGAGCTGTTTTTT. Residues: CASSGTPLSTGELFF.

The CDR3 spells CASSLGRQGTTEAFF. CDR3 DNA sequence: TGTGCCAGCAGTTTGGGGAGACAGGGGACGACTGAAGCTTTCTTT. The chain joins TRBV28 to TRBJ1-1; 8 bases line up with TRBD1. The CDR3 length is 15 residues. The ends lost 3 bases at V and 5 bases at J; junction bases unmatched: 8. CDR1 and CDR2 (germline): MDHEN, SYDVKM.

This clonotype was detected many times. The gene calls are TRBV7-9 and TRBJ2-5; D may match TRBD1 or TRBD2 (5 bases each). Germline loops: CDR1 SEHNR, CDR2 FQNEAQ (reference sequence). This CDR3 is 17 amino acids long. The germline V and J ends were trimmed by 8 bases and 3 bases, with 25 bases remaining between them. CDR3 region: CASRDISGRESKETQYF. DNA of the CDR3: TGTGCCAGCCGCGACATTTCGGGGCGTGAGAGTAAAGAGACCCAGTACTTC.

This clonotype has more than one count but fewer than ten. The rearrangement links TRBV5-6 to TRBJ1-5; D unclear. V lost 1 base, J lost 6 bases, and 11 bases lay in between. CDR3 length: 14 amino acids. Per germline, CDR1 SGHDT and CDR2 YYEEEE. The CDR3 DNA follows: TGTGCCAGCAGCTTGTTCGGACCCAGTCAGCCCCAGCATTTT. Translating gives CASSLFGPSQPQHF.

Ten or more counts support this clonotype. The chain has TRBV5-1 and TRBJ2-1, with 8 bases aligning to TRBD1. V gave up 0 bases and J gave up 7 bases; unmatched junction bases: 6. CDR3 length: 15 amino acids. Per the germline V gene, CDR1 is SGHRS and CDR2 is YFSETQ. DNA of the CDR3: TGCGCCAGCAGCTTGGGGACAGGGAAGACTAATGAGCAGTTCTTC. Its protein is CASSLGTGKTNEQFF.

The V gene is TRBV7-9, the J gene TRBJ2-1; 12 bases map to TRBD2. V shed 3 bases, J shed 10 bases, and the junction held 7 bases outside the gene matches. The germline CDR1 and CDR2 sequences are SEHNR and FQNEAQ (reference sequence). The CDR3 extends over 15 amino acids. The CDR3 loop reads CASSFVGTSGWEQFF. For the CDR3, the DNA is TGTGCCAGCAGCTTTGTCGGGACTAGCGGGTGGGAGCAGTTCTTC.

This clonotype was seen many times. The chain has TRBV7-6 and TRBJ1-1, with no clear D. The CDR3 has 14 amino acids. Per germline, CDR1 SGHVS and CDR2 FNYEAQ. The V end was cut by 0 bases, the J end by 0 bases, with 5 bases between. CDR3 coding DNA: TGTGCCAGCAGCTTAGCGCAGATGAACACTGAAGCTTTCTTT. It codes for CASSLAQMNTEAFF.

The chain carries TRBV6-2 or TRBV6-3 and TRBJ2-1; TRBD2 matches at 7 bases. The CDR3 loop spans 16 amino acids. V dropped 0 bases and J dropped 5; count of bases not matched to a gene: 7. CDR1 and CDR2 (germline): MNHEY, SVGEGT. CDR3 residues: CASSYSQPGLNNEQFF. CDR3 DNA sequence: TGTGCCAGCAGTTACTCACAACCGGGACTAAACAATGAGCAGTTCTTC.

This clonotype appeared a few times. The V and J genes are TRBV7-6 and TRBJ2-2; D is perhaps TRBD2 (5 bases). This CDR3 contains 16 residues. The germline V gene encodes CDR1 SGHVS and CDR2 FNYEAQ. The germline V and J ends were trimmed by 5 bases and 3 bases, with 16 bases remaining between them. The CDR3 bases are TGTGCCAGCAGCCGTGTCGGACTGGAGCACACCGGGGAGCTGTTTTTT. Protein: CASSRVGLEHTGELFF.